A selection of T cell receptor beta chains follows, all from one sample in a study of T cells after yellow fever vaccination. TCRdb ran MiXCR on the 5' RACE reads and lists one entry per CDR3 protein. The sample holds about 630,000 distinct CDR3 sequences, about 12% seen once. The sequenced sample was PBMCs, obtained on the day of the yellow fever booster vaccination. These TCRs come from a man in his thirties or forties who received the YFV17D yellow fever vaccine. Each CDR3 is given with its conserved first and last residue. A D gene is named only where the DNA matches it firmly. The size field is filled for only some rows; it gives once, few, many or a size class.

TRBJ1-5 | NA | TRBV20-1 | NA | 14 | TGCAGTGCTAGAGGTGAACAGGGAAGCCAGCCCCAGCATTTT | CSARGEQGSQPQHF
TRBJ2-2 | TRBD1 | TRBV10-2 | few | 12 | TGCGCCAGTATCTCAGGGGGCGGGGAGCTGTTTTTT | CASISGGGELFF
TRBJ2-7 | TRBD1 | TRBV18 | few | 16 | TGTGCCAGCTCAGGGGCACCTGACAGGGGATTCTACGAGCAGTACTTC | CASSGAPDRGFYEQYF
TRBJ2-3 | NA | TRBV5-6 | NA | 15 | TGTGCCAGCAGCGGTCGGGGATGGGGCACAGATACGCAGTATTTT | CASSGRGWGTDTQYF
TRBJ2-1 | TRBD2 | TRBV24-1 | NA | 17 | TGTGCCACCAGTGATTACGGGACTAGCGGGAGGTGGGATGAGCAGTTCTTC | CATSDYGTSGRWDEQFF
TRBJ2-7 | TRBD2 | TRBV6-2/TRBV6-3 | NA | 17 | TGTGCCAGCAGCCCTCAGCCAGGTGGAGCGGGAGCCTACGAGCAGTACTTC | CASSPQPGGAGAYEQYF
TRBJ2-7 | NA | TRBV4-3 | NA | 14 | TGCGCCAGCAGCCAAGATCGACGCCTTGGCGAGCAGTACTTC | CASSQDRRLGEQYF
TRBJ2-7 | NA | TRBV19 | NA | 15 | TGTGCCAGTAGTAGAAGCCGGGACCCGGGCTACGAGCAGTACTTC | CASSRSRDPGYEQYF
TRBJ2-1 | NA | TRBV7-2 | NA | 12 | TGTGCCAGCAGCCCACCCGGGACTGAGCAGTTCTTC | CASSPPGTEQFF
TRBJ2-3 | NA | TRBV16 | NA | 16 | TGTGCCAGCAGCCAAAGCGGGACAGGTCGCACAGATACGCAGTATTTT | CASSQSGTGRTDTQYF
TRBJ1-2 | NA | TRBV5-6 | few | 16 | TGTGCCAGCAGCCCAACTGTGGAGGCAACTAACTATGGCTACACCTTC | CASSPTVEATNYGYTF
TRBJ1-2 | TRBD1 | TRBV7-3 | NA | 15 | TGTGCCAGCAGCTTAAACCCACAGGGGTACTATGGCTACACCTTC | CASSLNPQGYYGYTF
TRBJ1-5 | NA | TRBV12-3/TRBV12-4 | NA | 14 | TGTGCCAGCGTCGGTGGGAATAGCAATCAGCCCCAGCATTTT | CASVGGNSNQPQHF
TRBJ2-7 | TRBD2 | TRBV3-1 | NA | 19 | TGTGCCAGCAGCCAAGTAGGCGGGAGCAGGGCTACACGACTCTACGAGCAGTACTTC | CASSQVGGSRATRLYEQYF
TRBJ2-2 | NA | TRBV5-1 | NA | 15 | TGCGCCAGCAGCCGGGGAACCTCATCCACCGGGGAGCTGTTTTTT | CASSRGTSSTGELFF
TRBJ2-7 | TRBD1 | TRBV13 | NA | 15 | TGTGCCAGCAGCCGCGGACAGGGATTCCCCTACGAGCAGTACTTC | CASSRGQGFPYEQYF
TRBJ1-1 | NA | TRBV20-1 | NA | 13 | TGCAGTGCTGGGACGGGGATGAACACTGAAGCTTTCTTT | CSAGTGMNTEAFF
TRBJ2-7 | NA | TRBV29-1 | NA | 14 | TGCAGCGTTGCCCGGCCGGGGTGCTCCTACGAGCAGTACTTC | CSVARPGCSYEQYF
TRBJ2-5 | TRBD1 | TRBV7-7 | NA | 15 | TGTGCTAGCAGCTTAGTTGGGACAGGGTTGGAGACCCAGTACTTC | CASSLVGTGLETQYF
TRBJ2-5 | NA | TRBV20-1 | NA | 17 | TGCAGTGCTAGAGATCTGGTGATAGCGGAGATACAAGAGACCCAGTACTTC | CSARDLVIAEIQETQYF
TRBJ2-3 | TRBD2 | TRBV20-1 | few | 14 | TGCAGTGCCCCCTTAGCGGGAGTCGTAGATACGCAGTATTTT | CSAPLAGVVDTQYF
TRBJ1-1 | TRBD1 | TRBV7-6 | NA | 13 | TGTGCCAGCAGCTTGGACAGGGGGCGCGAAGCTTTCTTT | CASSLDRGREAFF
TRBJ2-7 | TRBD2 | TRBV5-4 | few | 15 | TGTGCCAGCAGCTATCGACTAGCGGGAGTTGGCGAGCAGTACTTC | CASSYRLAGVGEQYF